The rows below give T cell receptor beta chains drawn from one sample of a study of blood T cell repertoires in COVID-19. Measured with immunoSEQ multiplex PCR; TCRdb has only the in-frame clones, and not every one. The sample contains more than 85,000 clones, approximately 82% of which appear only once. Sample: peripheral blood. The receptor source for this set is a man aged 65 to 79 with acute or convalescent COVID-19. The CDR3 runs from the conserved cysteine through the conserved F or W. A clone size is listed for some rows: how often the clone was seen (once, few, many), or a class if it is expanded.

TRBV13	TRBJ2-4	once	CASSSQFDRKNIQYF
TRBV29-1	TRBJ2-1	once	CSVSSSGTSGRQFF
TRBV24-1	TRBJ2-4	NA	CATSQGGLAKNIQYF
TRBV7-9	TRBJ1-1	NA	CASSLGTGIFTEAFF
TRBV19	TRBJ2-4	NA	CASSTPGELAKNIQYF
TRBV27	TRBJ2-7	NA	CASSSQGQSSYEQYF
TRBV11-2	TRBJ1-1	NA	CASSLNSGWVFF
TRBV5-4	TRBJ1-2	NA	CASRLIGQGAGYTF
TRBV30	TRBJ1-1	NA	CAWTQYRTRTEAFF
TRBV7-9	TRBJ2-3	NA	CASNLQGSPSTDTQYF
TRBV14	TRBJ2-1	NA	CASSVTSGSVNSYNEQFF
TRBV5-4	TRBJ2-3	NA	CASSLLLAGDTDTQYF
TRBV9	TRBJ1-1	NA	CASSAPLTGRVNTEAFF
TRBV3-1/TRBV3-2	TRBJ2-1	NA	CASSLGLAVRNEQFF
TRBV7-3	TRBJ2-5	NA	CASSLGHIQETQYF
TRBV4-3	TRBJ1-1	NA	CASSQATGVLSMNTEAFF
TRBV6-2/TRBV6-3	TRBJ2-1	NA	CASSSDGRYGEQFF
TRBV5-8	TRBJ2-3	NA	CASSLGLAGGTDTQYF
TRBV5-5	TRBJ2-2	NA	CASSHGSNTGELFF
TRBV30	TRBJ2-3	NA	CAWTTRTSGVTQYF
TRBV7-2	TRBJ2-7	NA	CASSETSGYSYEQYF
TRBV11-1	TRBJ2-3	NA	CASSPGGTSTDTQYF
TRBV11-2	TRBJ1-3	NA	CASSLLGPAGNTIYF
TRBV13	TRBJ1-1	NA	CASSLERGTEAFF
TRBV3-1/TRBV3-2	TRBJ1-5	NA	CASSQDRAQPQHF
TRBV10-1	TRBJ1-2	NA	CASSEYTGAGYTF
TRBV29-1	TRBJ2-7	once	CSVRDRPYEQYF
TRBV7-6	TRBJ1-1	NA	CASSLGPGEISFF
TRBV19	TRBJ1-5	NA	CASSVDRGRNQPQHF
TRBV11-3	TRBJ1-1	NA	CASSLRVNTEAFF
TRBV7-6	TRBJ2-1	NA	CASSLAEGNEQFF
TRBV4-1	TRBJ2-3	many	CASSQVWGGRTDTQYF
TRBV3-1/TRBV3-2	TRBJ1-2	NA	CASSFGRQGEGYTF
TRBV28	TRBJ2-7	NA	CASSSRQGAIYEQYF
TRBV18	TRBJ1-1	NA	CASSPAISRNTEAFF
TRBV28	TRBJ1-5	NA	CASSLGAGLFYSNQPQHF
TRBV5-1	TRBJ1-5	NA	CASSSGQGVNQPQHF
TRBV28	TRBJ1-1	NA	CASSLQGRGEAFF
TRBV19	TRBJ2-7	NA	CASSIVQGDEQYF
TRBV27	TRBJ2-4	NA	CASTTSIRGRLAKNIQYF
TRBV5-1	TRBJ2-1	few	CASSLDLAGNNEQFF
TRBV7-8	TRBJ2-1	few	CASSSRTSGRAGEQFF
TRBV10-3	TRBJ2-1	NA	CAIRTAGTGDTEQFF
TRBV27	TRBJ2-2	NA	CASSLQNRGTGELFF
TRBV24-1	TRBJ2-1	NA	CATSETLAGDNNEQFF
TRBV4-1	TRBJ1-2	NA	CASSQDRVYQLGYTF
TRBV18	TRBJ1-1	NA	CASSSRSPGNTEAFF
TRBV6-4	TRBJ2-3	NA	CASSDSIGGAADTQYF
TRBV2	TRBJ1-4	few	CAGCDDSEKLFF
TRBV6-2/TRBV6-3	TRBJ2-7	NA	CASSRFRDLSYEQYF
TRBV28	TRBJ2-7	NA	CASSGTAGLYEQYF
TRBV28	TRBJ2-6	once	CASSLPGTGGVSGANVLTF
TRBV4-1	TRBJ2-7	NA	CASSQGGTATEQYF
TRBV3-1/TRBV3-2	TRBJ2-2	NA	CASSRGGITGELFF
TRBV30	TRBJ1-6	NA	CAWSVSGPLHF
TRBV10-3	TRBJ1-4	NA	CAISGLRQANEKLFF
TRBV19	TRBJ1-3	NA	CASSLNRVSGNTIYF
TRBV6-5	TRBJ1-1	NA	CASRQGALGTEAFF
TRBV5-1	TRBJ2-3	once	CASSSGLASTSSTDTQYF